These 4 T cell receptor beta chains share one sample of origin, sequenced in a study of blood T cell repertoires in COVID-19. This table comes from immunoSEQ multiplex PCR, and its TCRdb copy is limited to in-frame clones, with some not included. This table holds over 200,000 clones, 70% to 90% found once. Material for sequencing was peripheral blood. These receptors came from a woman between 45 and 65 years old with acute or convalescent COVID-19.

The chain joins TRBV5-1 to TRBJ2-2; 10 bases are a match to TRBD2. Losses at the gene ends were 1 base for V and 6 bases for J; bases not matched to a gene: 3. This CDR3 has 15 amino acids. Germline loops: CDR1 SGHRS, CDR2 YFSETQ. The CDR3 protein is CASSLSLAGAGELFF. CDR3 DNA sequence: TGCGCCAGCAGCTTGTCCCTAGCGGGAGCCGGGGAGCTGTTTTTT.

The J gene is TRBJ2-3, the V gene TRBV28; 9 nucleotides line up with TRBD1. The CDR3 is made up of 16 amino acids. The trim removed 6 bases at V and 1 base at J, leaving 8 bases unmatched. In germline, CDR1 is MDHEN, CDR2 SYDVKM. CDR3 residues: CASRPGTGRGTDTQYF. CDR3 sequence (DNA): TGTGCCAGCAGACCTGGGACAGGGCGAGGCACAGATACGCAGTATTTT.

This chain links TRBV6-5 with TRBJ1-5; TRBD1 might be the D (5 bases). Germline V lookup: CDR1 MNHEY, CDR2 SVGAGI. The CDR3 spans 14 residues. V was pared by 6 bases and J by 9 bases, with 18 bases between. CDR3 bases: TGTGCCAGCAGGGCGACAGACCTGATCTGGCCCCAGCATTTT. Its protein is CASRATDLIWPQHF.

The chain links TRBV9 to TRBJ2-7, with 7 bases lining up with TRBD1. Germline V gene sequence: CDR1 SGDLS, CDR2 YYNGEE. V shed 5 bases, J shed 3 bases, and the junction held 8 bases outside the gene matches. CDR3 length: 14 amino acids. The CDR3 DNA reads TGTGCCAGCAGTACAGGGGTTTTAATCTACGAGCAGTACTTC. This gives the protein CASSTGVLIYEQYF.